The sequence of this T cell receptor beta chain was determined in a study of PD-L1 blockade in urothelial cancer. Study summary: In the patient group, most of the 29 were males with bladder-origin urothelial cancer. Whole-study findings and limits: Survival was better when pretreatment blood TCR clonality fell below the median.

Time point noted: pretreatment peripheral blood. Urothelial carcinoma affected the patients, and it was locally advanced or metastatic. Concerning this clone itself: The antigen remains undetermined.

Measured with immunoSEQ multiplex PCR; TCRdb has only the in-frame clones, and not every one. This sample yields tens of thousands of clones, of which around 89% are seen a single time; under 2% belongs to the top ten. The TCR comes from a man in his 60s with urothelial cancer. Material: PBMCs, obtained around atezolizumab (anti-PD-L1) treatment.

In DNA, the CDR3 is TGTGCCAGCAGAACCTCACTAGCAATAGGGGACGAGCAGTACTTC. Protein: CASRTSLAIGDEQYF. The chain joins TRBV6-1 to TRBJ2-7; D is perhaps TRBD2 (6 bases). Germline V gives CDR1 MNHNS, CDR2 SASEGT. Between the trimmed V and J ends, which lost 6 bases and 5 bases, there was a span of 20 bases. CDR3 length: 15 amino acids.